This passage covers 8 T cell receptor beta chains from one sample sequenced in a study of neurological immune-mediated disorders. TCRdb re-derived calls from the 5' RACE reads in MiXCR, one entry per CDR3 protein. The table includes about 71,000 distinct CDR3 sequences, roughly 4.3% detected once. Sequencing input: PBMCs. These receptors were obtained from a man aged 30 to 39 with multiple sclerosis.

This clonotype was detected many times. CDR3 region: CASSRLTGGGKGELFF. The CDR3 nucleotides are TGTGCCAGCAGCCGCCTGACGGGCGGGGGGAAGGGGGAGCTGTTTTTT. The rearrangement joins TRBV11-2 to TRBJ2-2; TRBD2 agrees at 8 bases. This CDR3 comprises 16 residues. The V gene's germline CDR1 is SGHAT and CDR2 FQNNGV. V shed 5 bases, J shed 8 bases, and the junction held 13 bases outside the gene matches. The full variable domain, completed using reference TRBV11-2 and TRBJ2-2, is EAGVAQSPRYKIIEKRQSVAFWCNPISGHATLYWYQQILGQGPKLLIQFQNNGVVDDSQLPKDRFSAERLKGVDSTLKIQPAKLEDSAVYLCASSRLTGGGKGELFFGEGSRLTVL.

The sample holds many counts of this clonotype. This sequence joins TRBV6-5 and TRBJ1-2; no clear D. The V end lost 6 bases, the J end lost 5 bases, and 7 bases lay between the germline ends. CDR3 length equals 11 residues. Per germline, CDR1 MNHEY and CDR2 SVGAGI. CDR3 coding DNA: TGTGCCAGCAGAGACTTTTATGGCTACACCTTC. Protein: CASRDFYGYTF.

This clonotype was recorded at least ten times. This chain joins TRBV7-6 and TRBJ1-1; D ambiguous. Germline V gene data show CDR1 as SGHVS and CDR2 as FNYEAQ. With 1 base removed from V and 4 bases from J, the gap between germline ends came to 7 bases. The CDR3 runs to 13 residues. The CDR3 reads CASSLVSGTEAFF. CDR3 coding DNA: TGTGCCAGCAGCTTAGTATCGGGCACTGAAGCTTTCTTT.

V gene TRBV7-2 combines with J gene TRBJ2-7; D is possibly TRBD1 or TRBD2 (5 bases each). The CDR3 loop spans 13 amino acids. Between the trimmed V and J ends, which lost 5 bases and 3 bases, there was a span of 11 bases. Germline assignment: CDR1 SGHTA and CDR2 FQGNSA. The chain's CDR3 is CASSRDPNYEQYF. CDR3 nucleotides: TGTGCCAGCAGCAGGGACCCAAACTACGAGCAGTACTTC. Drawing the rest from reference TRBV7-2 and TRBJ2-7, the complete variable domain is GAGVSQSPSNKVTEKGKDVELRCDPISGHTALYWYRQSLGQGLEFLIYFQGNSAPDKSGLPSDRFSAERTGGSVSTLTIQRTQQEDSAVYLCASSRDPNYEQYFGPGTRLTVT.

The sample holds many counts of this clonotype. The chain joins TRBV5-1 to TRBJ1-2; D not certain. CDR3 length: 16 residues. V shed 4 bases and J shed 0 bases, with 16 bases lying between them. The V gene's germline CDR1 is SGHRS and CDR2 YFSETQ. The CDR3 DNA reads TGCGCCAGCAGCCCTGGACGAGCTCTAGCTAACTATGGCTACACCTTC. Translated, it gives CASSPGRALANYGYTF.

This clonotype was picked up many times. The rearrangement joins TRBV10-3 to TRBJ2-2, with unresolved D. The V gene's germline CDR1 is ENHRY and CDR2 SYGVKD. The CDR3 extends over 11 amino acids. Trimming took off 2 bases at V and 7 bases at J, with 2 bases between the two ends. The chain's CDR3 is CAISEIGELFF. CDR3 coding DNA: TGTGCCATCAGTGAGATCGGGGAGCTGTTTTTT.

In its sample, this clonotype was seen a few times. The V and J genes are TRBV15 and TRBJ2-2; D unresolved. V dropped 1 base and J dropped 6 bases, with 9 bases sitting between them. This CDR3 spans 14 amino acids. Germline CDR1 LNHNV, CDR2 YYDKDF (reference sequence). The CDR3 is CATSRGPTAGELFF. In DNA form, the CDR3 reads TGTGCCACCAGCAGAGGACCGACGGCCGGGGAGCTGTTTTTT.

Note on this clonotype: Given a much more abundant clone one base away, this may be a read error. Given the absence of the conserved phenylalanine or tryptophan at the CDR3 end, a read error is likely. The J gene is TRBJ2-7, the V gene TRBV11-2, with 9 bases fitting TRBD2. From germline, CDR1 is SGHAT and CDR2 FQNNGV. After removal of 1 base from V and 2 bases from J, the junction contained 3 bases not matched to a gene. This CDR3 has 15 amino acids. The CDR3 DNA is TGTGCCAGCAGCTTAGGTAGCGGGGGCCCCTACGAGCAGTACTAC. Translated: CASSLGSGGPYEQYY.